The 22 T cell receptor beta chains reported below all come from one sample, sequenced in a study of response to subunit inactivated influenza vaccine. One entry per CDR3 protein results from TCRdb running MiXCR on the RT-PCR reads. This sample has 250,000 to 350,000 distinct CDR3 sequences, with over 20% found just once. The specimen comprised PBMCs from blood, sampled less than 22 months after vaccination. All receptors come from a man in his fifties or sixties who received an inactivated influenza vaccine.

V and J are TRBV25-1 and TRBJ1-2; 7 positions match TRBD1. CDR1 is MGHDK and CDR2 is SYGVNS in the germline V gene. CDR3 size: 14 residues. V lost 5 bases and J lost 4; bases outside the gene matches: 7. CDR3 residues: CASSSTGIGYGYTF. As DNA, the CDR3 is TGTGCCAGCAGTTCGACAGGGATCGGCTATGGCTACACCTTC.

CDR3 protein: CASSLTTGPNYGYTF. For the CDR3, the DNA is TGTGCCAGCAGCTTAACGACCGGGCCTAACTATGGCTACACCTTC. V is TRBV7-2 and J is TRBJ1-2; D uncertain. There are 15 residues in the CDR3. V was cut by 2 bases and J by 0 bases, with 10 bases left in between. Germline lookup yields CDR1 SGHTA and CDR2 FQGNSA. The complete variable domain, with remaining parts taken from reference TRBV7-2 and TRBJ1-2, reads GAGVSQSPSNKVTEKGKDVELRCDPISGHTALYWYRQSLGQGLEFLIYFQGNSAPDKSGLPSDRFSAERTGGSVSTLTIQRTQQEDSAVYLCASSLTTGPNYGYTFGSGTRLTVV.

This clonotype was observed a few times. This sequence joins TRBV9 and TRBJ2-5, with 9 bases lining up with TRBD2. Germline V lookup: CDR1 SGDLS, CDR2 YYNGEE. V gave up 1 base and J gave up 5 bases; unmatched junction bases: 9. The CDR3 is 16 residues long. The CDR3 DNA follows: TGTGCCAGCAGCGTATACGGCGGGGGGGCCGTTGAGACCCAGTACTTC. Translation: CASSVYGGGAVETQYF. Full variable domain (outside the CDR3, taken from reference TRBV9 and TRBJ2-5): DSGVTQTPKHLITATGQRVTLRCSPRSGDLSVYWYQQSLDQGLQFLIQYYNGEERAKGNILERFSAQQFPDLHSELNLSSLELGDSALYFCASSVYGGGAVETQYFGPGTRLLVL.

This chain links TRBV28 with TRBJ2-1; D gene uncertain. This CDR3 is 15 amino acids long. The V gene lost 3 bases and the J gene lost 0 bases, with 9 bases spanning the gap. The germline V gene encodes CDR1 MDHEN and CDR2 SYDVKM. In DNA form, the CDR3 reads TGTGCCAGCAGTTTTGTGCTAAGCTCCTACAATGAGCAGTTCTTC. This sequence encodes CASSFVLSSYNEQFF.

This chain connects TRBV5-1 to TRBJ1-5, with TRBD1 matching 9 bases. V was clipped by 4 bases and J by 2 bases; unmatched bases: 7. Germline V CDR1 and CDR2: SGHRS, YFSETQ. The length of the CDR3 is 16 residues. CDR3 loop: CASSPGQGLGNQPQHF. The CDR3 coding sequence is TGCGCCAGCAGCCCGGGACAGGGTCTGGGCAATCAGCCCCAGCATTTT.

This clonotype was recorded at least ten times. The chain combines TRBV10-3 with TRBJ2-2, with 7 bases aligning to TRBD1. V lost 0 bases and J lost 5; bases outside the gene matches: 3. Germline CDR1 and CDR2: ENHRY and SYGVKD. The CDR3 covers 15 residues. The CDR3 bases are TGTGCCATCAGTGAGTCCTCCAGGGGGACCGGGGAGCTGTTTTTT. Protein sequence: CAISESSRGTGELFF.

The sample holds a few counts of this clonotype. The DNA of the CDR3 is TGTGCCAGCAGCCTTTACCCGGGCCGCCAGCATTTT. This gives the protein CASSLYPGRQHF. The chain is built from TRBV12-3 or TRBV12-4 and TRBJ1-5, with no clear D. This CDR3 spans 12 amino acids. The V end was cut by 6 bases, the J end by 12 bases, with 15 bases between.

The chain has TRBV27 and TRBJ2-1, with D uncertain. This CDR3 is built from 14 residues. The germline V gene has CDR1 MNHEY and CDR2 SMNVEV (reference sequence). The ends were cut back, 8 bases at V and 6 bases at J, with 17 bases in the middle. CDR3 DNA: TGTGCCAGCCGAAAGAATCGGACCCGCAATGAGCAGTTCTTC. This encodes CASRKNRTRNEQFF.

In this sample, this clonotype turned up a few times. V gene TRBV5-1 combines with J gene TRBJ2-7; D may be TRBD2 (5 bases). V was clipped by 4 bases and J by 0 bases, with 17 bases between them. CDR1 and CDR2 from the germline V gene are SGHRS and YFSETQ. The length of the CDR3 is 16 residues. The chain's CDR3 is CASSAQRVEGSYEQYF. The CDR3 region has the DNA TGCGCCAGCAGCGCGCAGAGGGTCGAGGGCTCCTACGAGCAGTACTTC.

This clonotype was detected a few times. The chain carries TRBV3-1 and TRBJ1-1; 8 bases line up with TRBD1. The CDR3 runs 17 residues. With 4 bases clipped from V and 4 bases from J, the junction kept 14 bases outside the gene matches. Looked up from germline, CDR1 is LGHDT and CDR2 is YNNKEL (reference sequence). The CDR3 here is CASSPGQGPSGGTEAFF. In DNA form, the CDR3 reads TGTGCCAGCAGCCCAGGACAGGGCCCTTCTGGTGGCACTGAAGCTTTCTTT.

J is TRBJ2-2 and V is TRBV5-1, with 8 bases that match TRBD2. The CDR3 covers 14 residues. In germline, CDR1 is SGHRS, CDR2 YFSETQ. V lost 5 bases and J lost 4; bases outside the gene matches: 4. DNA for the CDR3: TGCGCCAGCAGTTGGAGCGGGGGCACCGGGGAGCTGTTTTTT. Translation gives CASSWSGGTGELFF.

This clonotype showed up many times. The rearrangement links TRBV10-3 to TRBJ2-2; D is perhaps TRBD1 (5 bases). CDR1 is ENHRY, CDR2 SYGVKD, per germline. The CDR3 has 19 amino acids. Trimming shortened V by 3 bases and J by 6 bases, and 26 bases separated the two germline ends. CDR3: CAISDWQGRPTLGAGELFF. The CDR3 nucleotides are TGTGCCATCAGTGATTGGCAGGGTCGTCCCACCCTCGGCGCCGGGGAGCTGTTTTTT.

The J gene is TRBJ2-5, the V gene TRBV29-1; 8 bases fit TRBD1. Germline-derived CDR1 and CDR2 are SQVTM and ANQGSEA. J was trimmed by 2 bases and V by 5 bases; bases with no gene match: 10. The CDR3 is 15 amino acids. This CDR3 reads CSVSHRGTLQETQYF. CDR3 DNA: TGCAGCGTTTCTCACAGGGGGACGCTTCAAGAGACCCAGTACTTC.

In its sample, this clonotype was seen a few times. The chain links TRBV6-1 to TRBJ1-5; weak D call: TRBD1 (6 bases). The CDR3 runs to 14 residues. CDR1 is MNHNS and CDR2 is SASEGT in the germline V gene. V lost 2 bases to trimming and J lost 7 bases, with 12 bases between them. The DNA of the CDR3 is TGTGCCAGCAGTGAAATGGGGGGCAGGCAGCCCCAGCATTTT. Amino acids: CASSEMGGRQPQHF.

This clonotype was seen more than once but under ten times. The J gene is TRBJ1-2, the V gene TRBV5-1, with D maybe TRBD1 (5 bases). Trimming took 5 bases from V and 6 from J, leaving 20 bases between them. Germline V lookup: CDR1 SGHRS, CDR2 YFSETQ. This CDR3 is built from 15 residues. In nucleotides, the CDR3 is TGCGCCAGCAGACCCCTCCGGGGGATGCGGGATGGCTACACCTTC. Protein: CASRPLRGMRDGYTF.

This clonotype was observed at least ten times. Here the CDR3 reads CSAPYSTNTEAFF. As DNA, the CDR3 is TGCAGTGCCCCCTACTCCACGAACACTGAAGCTTTCTTT. The rearrangement joins TRBV20-1 to TRBJ1-1; D not resolved. Trimming left V 6 bases short and J 1 base short, with 12 bases between. The CDR3 sequence is 13 residues long. Germline CDR1 reads DFQATT; CDR2 reads SNEGSKA (reference sequence).

V gene TRBV18 combines with J gene TRBJ2-2; the D is unclear. CDR3 size: 15 residues. V lost 2 bases, J lost 0 bases, and 7 bases lay in between. Per the germline V gene, CDR1 is KGHSH and CDR2 is LQKENI. CDR3 region: CASSPGQANTGELFF. CDR3 sequence (DNA): TGTGCCAGCTCACCAGGCCAGGCGAACACCGGGGAGCTGTTTTTT.

There are many counts of this clonotype. The CDR3 spells CSVRQSNTEAFF. As DNA, the CDR3 is TGCAGCGTTCGACAGTCGAACACTGAAGCTTTCTTT. The V and J genes are TRBV29-1 and TRBJ1-1; D might be TRBD1 (5 bases). The V end lost 5 bases, the J end lost 1 base, and 8 bases lay between the germline ends. Germline-derived CDR1 and CDR2 are SQVTM and ANQGSEA. The CDR3 totals 12 residues. Filled out from reference TRBV29-1 and TRBJ1-1, the complete variable domain reads SAVISQKPSRDICQRGTSLTIQCQVDSQVTMMFWYRQQPGQSLTLIATANQGSEATYESGFVIDKFPISRPNLTFSTLTVSNMSPEDSSIYLCSVRQSNTEAFFGQGTRLTVV.

This chain links TRBV6-2 or TRBV6-3 with TRBJ2-5; TRBD2 is a possible D gene (6 bases). Per germline, CDR1 MNHEY and CDR2 SVGEGT. Trimming removed 0 bases from V and 2 bases from J, with 19 bases in between. There are 18 residues in the CDR3. DNA of the CDR3: TGTGCCAGCAGTTACTCGAGTGGGAGACTCCGGGAGCAAGAGACCCAGTACTTC. This codes for CASSYSSGRLREQETQYF.

A few counts support this clonotype. V gene TRBV29-1 combines with J gene TRBJ1-2; 8 bases map to TRBD1. Germline V CDR1 and CDR2: SQVTM, ANQGSEA. V gave up 2 bases and J gave up 5 bases; unmatched junction bases: 13. The CDR3 contains 16 residues. This CDR3 reads CSVEQPGQVVNYGYTF. The CDR3 DNA follows: TGCAGCGTTGAACAGCCGGGACAGGTAGTCAATTATGGCTACACCTTC. Variable domain in full (rest from reference TRBV29-1 and TRBJ1-2): SAVISQKPSRDICQRGTSLTIQCQVDSQVTMMFWYRQQPGQSLTLIATANQGSEATYESGFVIDKFPISRPNLTFSTLTVSNMSPEDSSIYLCSVEQPGQVVNYGYTFGSGTRLTVV.

In this sample, this clonotype turned up many times. The V call is TRBV7-9, the J call TRBJ1-2; weak D call: TRBD1 (5 bases). CDR3 length: 13 amino acids. In germline, CDR1 is SEHNR, CDR2 FQNEAQ (reference sequence). Trimming took off 8 bases at V and 8 bases at J, with 18 bases between the two ends. The CDR3 spells CASVRDAPGGYTF. The CDR3 nucleotides are TGTGCCAGCGTCAGGGACGCCCCAGGAGGCTACACCTTC.

This clonotype was counted at least ten times. J is TRBJ1-2 and V is TRBV28; no reliable D call. The length of the CDR3 is 15 residues. Per germline, CDR1 MDHEN and CDR2 SYDVKM. V was clipped by 1 base and J by 8 bases, with 17 bases between them. The CDR3 region is CASSLFAGDKGGYTF. The CDR3, as DNA: TGTGCCAGCAGTTTATTCGCCGGCGACAAGGGAGGCTACACCTTC.